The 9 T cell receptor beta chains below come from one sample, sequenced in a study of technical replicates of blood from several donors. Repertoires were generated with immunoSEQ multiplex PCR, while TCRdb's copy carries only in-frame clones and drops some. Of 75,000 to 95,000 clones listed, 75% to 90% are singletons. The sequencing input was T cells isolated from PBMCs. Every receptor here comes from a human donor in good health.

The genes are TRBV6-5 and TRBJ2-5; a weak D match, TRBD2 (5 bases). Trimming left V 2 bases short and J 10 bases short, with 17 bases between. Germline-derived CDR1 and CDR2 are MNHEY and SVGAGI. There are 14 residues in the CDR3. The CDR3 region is CASSYTDTKLGQYF. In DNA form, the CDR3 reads TGTGCCAGCAGTTACACCGATACAAAACTAGGCCAGTACTTC.

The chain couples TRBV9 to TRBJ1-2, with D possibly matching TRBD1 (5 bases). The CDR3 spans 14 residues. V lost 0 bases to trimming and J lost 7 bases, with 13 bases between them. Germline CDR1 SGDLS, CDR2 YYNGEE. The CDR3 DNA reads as TGTGCCAGCAGCGTAGGTGGGGGGACTCTTGGCTACACCTTC. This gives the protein CASSVGGGTLGYTF.

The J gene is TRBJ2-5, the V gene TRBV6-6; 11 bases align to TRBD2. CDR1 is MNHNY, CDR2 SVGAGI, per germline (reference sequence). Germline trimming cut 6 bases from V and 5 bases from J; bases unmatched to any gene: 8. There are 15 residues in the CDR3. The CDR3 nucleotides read TGTGCCAGCAGAGAAGAGGGACTAGCGGCGGAGACCCAGTACTTC. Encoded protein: CASREEGLAAETQYF.

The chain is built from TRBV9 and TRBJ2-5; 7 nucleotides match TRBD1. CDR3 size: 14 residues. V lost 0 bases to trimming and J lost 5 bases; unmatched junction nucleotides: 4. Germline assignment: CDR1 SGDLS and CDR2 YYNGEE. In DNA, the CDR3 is TGTGCCAGCAGCGTAGTTGGGACAGTGGAGACCCAGTACTTC. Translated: CASSVVGTVETQYF. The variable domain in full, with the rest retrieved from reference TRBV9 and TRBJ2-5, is DSGVTQTPKHLITATGQRVTLRCSPRSGDLSVYWYQQSLDQGLQFLIQYYNGEERAKGNILERFSAQQFPDLHSELNLSSLELGDSALYFCASSVVGTVETQYFGPGTRLLVL.

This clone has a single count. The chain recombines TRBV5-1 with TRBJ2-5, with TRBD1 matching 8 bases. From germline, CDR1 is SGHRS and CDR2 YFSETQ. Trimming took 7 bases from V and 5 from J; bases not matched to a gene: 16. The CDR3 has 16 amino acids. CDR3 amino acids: CASFAGGRGRFETQYF. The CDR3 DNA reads TGCGCCAGCTTCGCCGGGGGCAGGGGGCGTTTTGAGACCCAGTACTTC.

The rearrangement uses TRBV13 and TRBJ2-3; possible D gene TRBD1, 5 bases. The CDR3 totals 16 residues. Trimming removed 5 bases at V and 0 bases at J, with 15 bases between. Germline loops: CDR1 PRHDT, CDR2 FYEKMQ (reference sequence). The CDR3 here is CASSPRGSTSTDTQYF. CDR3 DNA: TGTGCCAGCAGCCCAAGGGGTAGCACTAGCACAGATACGCAGTATTTT.

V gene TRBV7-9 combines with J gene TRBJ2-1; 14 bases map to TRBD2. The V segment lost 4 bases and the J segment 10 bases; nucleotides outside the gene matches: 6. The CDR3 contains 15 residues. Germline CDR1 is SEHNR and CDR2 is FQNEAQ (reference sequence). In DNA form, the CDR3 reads TGTGCCAGCAGCTCAGGGGGACTAGCGGGAGTCGAGCAGTTCTTC. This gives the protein CASSSGGLAGVEQFF.

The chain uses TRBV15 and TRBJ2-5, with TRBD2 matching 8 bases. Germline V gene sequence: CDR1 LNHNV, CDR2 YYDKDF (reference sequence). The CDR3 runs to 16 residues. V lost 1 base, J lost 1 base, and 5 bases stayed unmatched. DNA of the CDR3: TGTGCCACCAGCAGAGCTAGCGGGTCCCCCCAAGAGACCCAGTACTTC. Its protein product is CATSRASGSPQETQYF.

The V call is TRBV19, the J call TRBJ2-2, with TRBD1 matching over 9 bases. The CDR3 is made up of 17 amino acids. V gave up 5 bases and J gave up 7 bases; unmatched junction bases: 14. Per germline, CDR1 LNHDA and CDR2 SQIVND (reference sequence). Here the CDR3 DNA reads TGTGCCAGTAGTCTCGGCCCCGGGACAGGGAAGGACGGGGAGCTGTTTTTT. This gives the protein CASSLGPGTGKDGELFF.